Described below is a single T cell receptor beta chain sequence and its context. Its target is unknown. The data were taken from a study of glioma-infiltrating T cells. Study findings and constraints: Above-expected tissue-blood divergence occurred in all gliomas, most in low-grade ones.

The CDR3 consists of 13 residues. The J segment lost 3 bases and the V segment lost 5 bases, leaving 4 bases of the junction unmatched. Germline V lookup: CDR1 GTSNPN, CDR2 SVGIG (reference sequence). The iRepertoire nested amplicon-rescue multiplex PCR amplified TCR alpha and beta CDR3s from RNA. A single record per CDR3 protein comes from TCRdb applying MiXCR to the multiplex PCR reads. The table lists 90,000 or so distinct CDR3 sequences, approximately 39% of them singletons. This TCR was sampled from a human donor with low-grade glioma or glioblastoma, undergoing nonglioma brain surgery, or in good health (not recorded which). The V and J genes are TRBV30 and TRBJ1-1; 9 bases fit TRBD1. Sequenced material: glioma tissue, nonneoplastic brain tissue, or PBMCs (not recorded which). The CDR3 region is CAWSQGAHTEAFF. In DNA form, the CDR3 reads TGTGCCTGGTCACAGGGGGCTCACACTGAAGCTTTCTTT.